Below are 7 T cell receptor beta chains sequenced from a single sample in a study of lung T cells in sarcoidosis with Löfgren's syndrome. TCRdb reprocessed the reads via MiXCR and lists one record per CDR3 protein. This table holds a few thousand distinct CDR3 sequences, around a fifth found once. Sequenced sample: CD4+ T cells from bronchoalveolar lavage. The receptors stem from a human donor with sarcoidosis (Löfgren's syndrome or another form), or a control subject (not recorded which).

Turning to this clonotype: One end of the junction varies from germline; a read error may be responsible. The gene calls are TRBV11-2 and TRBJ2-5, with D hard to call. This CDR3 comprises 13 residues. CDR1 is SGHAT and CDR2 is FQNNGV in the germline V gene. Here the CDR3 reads CASGLEAVETQYF. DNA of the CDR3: TGTGCCAGCGGCTTAGAAGCCGTAGAGACCCAGTACTTC.

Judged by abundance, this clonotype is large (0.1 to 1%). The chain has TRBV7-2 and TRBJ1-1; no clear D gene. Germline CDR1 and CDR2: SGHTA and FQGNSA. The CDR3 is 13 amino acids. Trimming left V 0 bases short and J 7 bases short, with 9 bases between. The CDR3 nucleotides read TGTGCCAGCAGCTTAGCCTACGGCAATGAAGCTTTCTTT. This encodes CASSLAYGNEAFF.

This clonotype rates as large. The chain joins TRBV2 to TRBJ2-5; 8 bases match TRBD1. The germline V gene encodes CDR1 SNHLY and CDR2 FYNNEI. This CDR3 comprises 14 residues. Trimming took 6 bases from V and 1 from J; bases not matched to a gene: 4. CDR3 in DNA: TGTGCCAGCAGCCTAGGGACAGGCCAAGAGACCCAGTACTTC. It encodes CASSLGTGQETQYF.

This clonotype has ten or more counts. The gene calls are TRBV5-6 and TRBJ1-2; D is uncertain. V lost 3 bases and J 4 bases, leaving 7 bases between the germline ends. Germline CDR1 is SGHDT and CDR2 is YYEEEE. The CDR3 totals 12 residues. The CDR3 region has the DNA TGTGCCAGCAGCTCTGCTGGCTATGGCTACACCTTC. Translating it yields CASSSAGYGYTF.

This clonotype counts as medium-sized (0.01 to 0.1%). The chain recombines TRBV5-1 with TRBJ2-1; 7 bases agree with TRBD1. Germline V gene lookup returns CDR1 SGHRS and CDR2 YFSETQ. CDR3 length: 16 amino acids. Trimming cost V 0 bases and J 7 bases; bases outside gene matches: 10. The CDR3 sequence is CASSLDHRGLRNEQFF. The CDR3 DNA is TGCGCCAGCAGCTTGGACCACAGGGGTTTAAGAAATGAGCAGTTCTTC.

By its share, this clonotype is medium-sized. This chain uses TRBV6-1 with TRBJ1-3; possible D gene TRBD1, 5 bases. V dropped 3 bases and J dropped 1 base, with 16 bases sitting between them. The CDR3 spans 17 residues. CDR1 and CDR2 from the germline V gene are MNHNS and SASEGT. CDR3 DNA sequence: TGTGCCAGCAGTGACCGACAGTCTTCCGATTCTGGAAACACCATATATTTT. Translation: CASSDRQSSDSGNTIYF.

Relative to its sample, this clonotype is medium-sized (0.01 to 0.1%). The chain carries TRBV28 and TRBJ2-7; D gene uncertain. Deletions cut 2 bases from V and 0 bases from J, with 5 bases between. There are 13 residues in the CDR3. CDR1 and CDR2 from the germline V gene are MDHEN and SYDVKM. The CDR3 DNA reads TGTGCCAGCAGTTTAGGTAGCTCCTACGAGCAGTACTTC. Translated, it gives CASSLGSSYEQYF.